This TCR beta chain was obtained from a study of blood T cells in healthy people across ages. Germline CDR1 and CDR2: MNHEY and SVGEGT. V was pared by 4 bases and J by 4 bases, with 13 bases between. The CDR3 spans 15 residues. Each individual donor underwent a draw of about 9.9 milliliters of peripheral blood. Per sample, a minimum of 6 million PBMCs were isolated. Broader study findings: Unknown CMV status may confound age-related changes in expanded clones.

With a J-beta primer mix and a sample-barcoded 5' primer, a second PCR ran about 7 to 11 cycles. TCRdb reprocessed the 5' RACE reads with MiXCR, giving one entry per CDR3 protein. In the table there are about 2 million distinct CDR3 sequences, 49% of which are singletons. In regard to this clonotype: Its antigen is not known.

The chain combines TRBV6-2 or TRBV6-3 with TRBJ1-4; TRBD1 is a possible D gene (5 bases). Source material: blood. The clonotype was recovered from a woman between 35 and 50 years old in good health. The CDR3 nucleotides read TGTGCCAGCAGTTCCGGACGGGGCCTTAATGAAAAACTGTTTTTT. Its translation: CASSSGRGLNEKLFF.